The 19 T cell receptor beta chains given below trace back to one sample, sequenced in a study of blood T cell repertoires in COVID-19. Data came from immunoSEQ multiplex PCR; TCRdb stores just in-frame clones and leaves some out. The repertoire holds 360,000 or so clones, with less than 90% as singletons. The sequenced sample was PBMCs or T cells enriched from blood (not recorded which). These receptors were taken from a woman aged 25-40 years who had recovered from COVID-19.

This rearrangement joins TRBV5-1 to TRBJ2-3; D is ambiguous. This CDR3 contains 13 residues. CDR1 SGHRS and CDR2 YFSETQ come from the germline V gene. V lost 7 bases and J 1 base, leaving 10 bases between the germline ends. The CDR3 region has the DNA TGCGCCAGCGCTATTTCGGGCACAGATACGCAGTATTTT. Translation: CASAISGTDTQYF.

The rearrangement uses TRBV6-5 and TRBJ2-1; 11 nucleotides agree with TRBD2. V gave up 5 bases and J gave up 5 bases; unmatched junction bases: 5. The CDR3 totals 15 residues. Germline loops: CDR1 MNHEY, CDR2 SVGAGI. CDR3 residues: CASSRLAGLNNEQFF. CDR3 bases: TGTGCCAGCAGTAGACTAGCGGGACTAAACAATGAGCAGTTCTTC.

The chain employs TRBV2 and TRBJ1-5; D is unclear. CDR3 length: 15 amino acids. The germline V gene encodes CDR1 SNHLY and CDR2 FYNNEI. V lost 0 bases, J lost 0 bases, and 6 bases lay in between. CDR3 DNA: TGTGCCAGCAGTGAAGCGCCCTATAGCAATCAGCCCCAGCATTTT. Translating gives CASSEAPYSNQPQHF.

The V gene is TRBV5-1, the J gene TRBJ2-5, with 10 bases fitting TRBD1. Germline V lookup: CDR1 SGHRS, CDR2 YFSETQ. This CDR3 is built from 16 residues. With V trimmed by 4 bases and J by 3 bases, 9 bases remained unmatched. The CDR3 loop reads CASSLRPGTGEETQYF. The CDR3, as DNA: TGCGCCAGCAGCCTTAGGCCCGGGACAGGGGAAGAGACCCAGTACTTC.

This clone was observed a single time. The genes are TRBV28 and TRBJ1-4; perhaps TRBD1 as D (6 bases). Germline CDR1 and CDR2: MDHEN and SYDVKM. The CDR3 sequence is 17 residues long. The V gene lost 6 bases and the J gene lost 2 bases, with 19 bases spanning the gap. CDR3 amino acids: CASSPRRGGTTNEKLFF. CDR3 nucleotide sequence: TGTGCCAGCAGCCCCCGGCGGGGGGGCACGACTAATGAAAAACTGTTTTTT.

The chain uses TRBV28 and TRBJ2-1, with 8 nucleotides matching TRBD2. The V gene's germline CDR1 is MDHEN and CDR2 SYDVKM. CDR3 length equals 17 residues. The V segment lost 6 bases and the J segment 0 bases; nucleotides outside the gene matches: 10. The CDR3 region has the DNA TGTGCCAGCAGCCGAGAACTAGCGGTCCACTCCTACAATGAGCAGTTCTTC. Encoded protein: CASSRELAVHSYNEQFF.

This clone occurred once. Other DNA sequences in this sample translate to the same CDR3. The CDR3 coding sequence is TGCGCCAGCAGCCTGGGACAGGGAAATGAAAAACTGTTTTTT. Amino acids: CASSLGQGNEKLFF. J is TRBJ1-4 and V is TRBV5-1, with 9 nucleotides matching TRBD1. V shed 4 bases, J shed 5 bases, and the junction held 3 bases outside the gene matches. Germline V lookup: CDR1 SGHRS, CDR2 YFSETQ. The CDR3 has 14 amino acids.

V gene TRBV5-1 combines with J gene TRBJ2-7; D might be TRBD1 (5 bases). The germline V and J ends were trimmed by 3 bases and 5 bases, with 18 bases remaining between them. Germline V CDR1 and CDR2: SGHRS, YFSETQ. The CDR3 consists of 15 residues. The CDR3 loop is CASSSAGWPSNEQYF. The CDR3 DNA reads as TGCGCCAGCAGCTCCGCAGGGTGGCCTTCTAACGAGCAGTACTTC.

The rearrangement uses TRBV29-1 and TRBJ2-7, with D perhaps TRBD2 (5 bases). The CDR3 runs 13 residues. Per the germline V gene, CDR1 is SQVTM and CDR2 is ANQGSEA. V lost 3 bases to trimming and J lost 3 bases, with 12 bases between them. CDR3 bases: TGCAGCGTTGAGGGAGACCGATACTACGAGCAGTACTTC. It yields the protein CSVEGDRYYEQYF.

This clone occurred a few times. DNA for the CDR3: TGCAGTGCTAGTGTACCCCCGACAGGTTACGAGCAGTACTTC. It translates to CSASVPPTGYEQYF. The gene calls are TRBV20-1 and TRBJ2-7; TRBD1 might be the D (6 bases). The germline V gene has CDR1 DFQATT and CDR2 SNEGSKA (reference sequence). The CDR3 totals 14 residues. The V and J ends lost 3 bases and 4 bases respectively, with 16 bases between them.

CDR3 loop: CASSFGQSSSYEQYF. As DNA, the CDR3 is TGTGCCAGCAGCTTTGGGCAGTCGAGCTCCTACGAGCAGTACTTC. V gene TRBV11-1 combines with J gene TRBJ2-7, with D unclear. The germline V gene has CDR1 SGHAT and CDR2 FQDESV (reference sequence). The CDR3 runs 15 residues. V lost 3 bases and J lost 0, with 12 bases in between.

The chain couples TRBV19 to TRBJ1-1, with a tentative D call TRBD1 (5 bases). CDR3 length: 14 amino acids. CDR1 is LNHDA and CDR2 is SQIVND in the germline V gene (reference sequence). Trimming removed 5 bases at V and 4 bases at J, with 14 bases between. CDR3 sequence: CASSAQGSGTEAFF. DNA of the CDR3: TGTGCCAGTAGTGCCCAGGGCAGTGGCACTGAAGCTTTCTTT.

V gene TRBV6-5 combines with J gene TRBJ1-3; TRBD1 matches at 11 bases. The CDR3 extends over 14 amino acids. Germline V gene data show CDR1 as MNHEY and CDR2 as SVGAGI. The junction had 9 bases not matched to a gene; V was cut back by 7 bases and J by 10 bases. CDR3 bases: TGTGCCAGCACCGTCGGACAGGGGGCTACGACCATATATTTT. Residues: CASTVGQGATTIYF.

V gene TRBV24-1 combines with J gene TRBJ1-2; 9 nucleotides agree with TRBD1. Germline V gene sequence: CDR1 KGHDR, CDR2 SFDVKD. With V trimmed by 4 bases and J by 8 bases, 7 bases remained unmatched. This CDR3 spans 14 amino acids. CDR3 DNA sequence: TGTGCCACCAGTGACCCGGACAGGGGATCCGGCTACACCTTC. Translation: CATSDPDRGSGYTF.

This clone appeared a single time. The chain couples TRBV28 to TRBJ1-4; D gene ambiguous. Germline CDR1 reads MDHEN; CDR2 reads SYDVKM. This CDR3 has 11 residues. V shed 2 bases and J shed 8 bases, with 3 bases lying between them. The chain's CDR3 is CASSLEEKLFF. The CDR3 coding sequence is TGTGCCAGCAGTTTAGAGGAAAAACTGTTTTTT.

The chain combines TRBV7-2 with TRBJ1-2, with TRBD1 identical over 8 bases. Germline lookup yields CDR1 SGHTA and CDR2 FQGNSA. Germline trimming cut 2 bases from V and 3 bases from J; bases unmatched to any gene: 8. The CDR3 is 16 residues long. CDR3 protein: CASSLTGDRLYYGYTF. CDR3 DNA sequence: TGTGCCAGCAGCTTAACCGGGGACAGGCTATACTATGGCTACACCTTC.

The table lists this clone with a few counts. The chain employs TRBV13 and TRBJ2-1, with 13 nucleotides matching TRBD2. V lost 4 bases to trimming and J lost 7 bases; unmatched junction nucleotides: 4. This CDR3 spans 15 amino acids. From germline, CDR1 is PRHDT and CDR2 FYEKMQ (reference sequence). The CDR3 bases are TGTGCCAGCAGCTCCGGACTAGCGGGAGCAAATGAGCAGTTCTTC. Its translation is CASSSGLAGANEQFF. Variable domain in full (rest from reference TRBV13 and TRBJ2-1): AAGVIQSPRHLIKEKRETATLKCYPIPRHDTVYWYQQGPGQDPQFLISFYEKMQSDKGSIPDRFSAQQFSDYHSELNMSSLELGDSALYFCASSSGLAGANEQFFGPGTRLTVL.

The genes are TRBV18 and TRBJ2-7; no clear D. CDR3 size: 11 residues. Germline CDR1 and CDR2: KGHSH and LQKENI. V was pared by 5 bases and J by 3 bases, with 5 bases between. In nucleotides, the CDR3 is TGTGCCAGCTCATTAAACTACGAGCAGTACTTC. Protein product: CASSLNYEQYF.

V and J are TRBV10-2 and TRBJ2-7, with D tentatively TRBD2 (7 bases). V shed 7 bases and J shed 6 bases, with 10 bases lying between them. Germline CDR1 is WSHSY and CDR2 is SAAADI. This CDR3 has 11 amino acids. DNA of the CDR3: TGCGCCAGCAAGGGAGGGGGCGAGCAGTACTTC. Protein product: CASKGGGEQYF.